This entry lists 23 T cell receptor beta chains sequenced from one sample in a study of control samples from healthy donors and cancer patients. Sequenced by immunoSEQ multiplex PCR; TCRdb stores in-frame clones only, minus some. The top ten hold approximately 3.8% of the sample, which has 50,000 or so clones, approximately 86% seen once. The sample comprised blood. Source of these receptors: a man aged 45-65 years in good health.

DNA for the CDR3: TGTGCCAGCAGTTACTCGGTGAACACTGAAGCTTTCTTT. Its translation is CASSYSVNTEAFF. The chain couples TRBV6-5 to TRBJ1-1; D not certain. Germline CDR1 reads MNHEY; CDR2 reads SVGAGI. V lost 0 bases to trimming and J lost 0 bases, with 2 bases between them. CDR3 length: 13 amino acids.

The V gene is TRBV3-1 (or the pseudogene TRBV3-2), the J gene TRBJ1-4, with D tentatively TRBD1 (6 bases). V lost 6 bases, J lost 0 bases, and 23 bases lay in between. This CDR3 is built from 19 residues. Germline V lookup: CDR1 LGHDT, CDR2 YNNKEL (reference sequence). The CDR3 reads CASSHGRGARNSTNEKLFF. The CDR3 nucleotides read TGTGCCAGCAGTCACGGGAGGGGGGCTCGGAACTCAACTAATGAAAAACTGTTTTTT.

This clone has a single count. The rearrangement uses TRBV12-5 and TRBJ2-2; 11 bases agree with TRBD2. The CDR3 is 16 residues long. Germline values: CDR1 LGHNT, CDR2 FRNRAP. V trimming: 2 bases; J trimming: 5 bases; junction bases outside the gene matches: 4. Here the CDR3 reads CASGLTRTSGTGELFF. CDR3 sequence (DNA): TGTGCTAGTGGTTTGACCCGGACTAGCGGGACCGGGGAGCTGTTTTTT.

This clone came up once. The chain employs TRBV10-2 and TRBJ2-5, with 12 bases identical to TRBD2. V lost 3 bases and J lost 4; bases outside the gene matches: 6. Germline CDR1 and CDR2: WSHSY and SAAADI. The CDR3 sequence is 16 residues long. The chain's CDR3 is CASSDPTSGRGETQYF. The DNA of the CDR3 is TGCGCCAGCAGTGATCCGACTAGCGGGAGAGGAGAGACCCAGTACTTC.

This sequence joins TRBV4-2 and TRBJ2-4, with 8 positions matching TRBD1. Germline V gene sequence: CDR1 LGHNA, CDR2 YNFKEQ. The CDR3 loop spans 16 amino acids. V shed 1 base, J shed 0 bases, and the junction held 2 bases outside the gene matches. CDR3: CASSQAGGLAKNIQYF. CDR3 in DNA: TGTGCCAGCAGCCAAGCAGGGGGCCTAGCCAAAAACATTCAGTACTTC.

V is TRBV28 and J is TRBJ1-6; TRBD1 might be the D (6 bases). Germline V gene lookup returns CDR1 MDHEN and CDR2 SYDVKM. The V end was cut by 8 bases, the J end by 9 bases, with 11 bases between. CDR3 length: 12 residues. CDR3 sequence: CASSSGVSPLHF. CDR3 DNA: TGTGCCAGCTCCTCAGGGGTTTCACCCCTCCACTTT.

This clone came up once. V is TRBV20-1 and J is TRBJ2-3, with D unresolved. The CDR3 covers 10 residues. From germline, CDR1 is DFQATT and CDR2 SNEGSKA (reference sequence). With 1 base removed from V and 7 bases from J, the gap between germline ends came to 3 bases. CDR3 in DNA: TGCAGTGCTAGAGGGTATACGCAGTATTTT. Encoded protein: CSARGYTQYF.

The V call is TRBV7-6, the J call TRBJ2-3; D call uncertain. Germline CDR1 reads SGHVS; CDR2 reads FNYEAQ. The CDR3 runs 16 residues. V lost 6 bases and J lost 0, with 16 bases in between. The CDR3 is CASSSDPATSTDTQYF. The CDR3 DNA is TGTGCCAGCAGTTCAGACCCCGCGACTAGCACAGATACGCAGTATTTT.

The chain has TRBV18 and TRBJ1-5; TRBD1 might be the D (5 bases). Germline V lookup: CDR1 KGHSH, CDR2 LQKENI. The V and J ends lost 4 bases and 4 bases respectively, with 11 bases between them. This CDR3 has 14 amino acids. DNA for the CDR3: TGTGCCAGCTCACGCGGGGCGGCTAATCAGCCCCAGCATTTT. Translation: CASSRGAANQPQHF.

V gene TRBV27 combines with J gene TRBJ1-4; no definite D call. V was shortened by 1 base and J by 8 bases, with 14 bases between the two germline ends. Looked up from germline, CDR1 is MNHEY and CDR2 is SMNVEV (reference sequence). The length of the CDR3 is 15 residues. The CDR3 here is CASSLLSTLREKLFF. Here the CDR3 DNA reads TGTGCCAGCAGTTTATTGAGCACCTTAAGGGAAAAACTGTTTTTT.

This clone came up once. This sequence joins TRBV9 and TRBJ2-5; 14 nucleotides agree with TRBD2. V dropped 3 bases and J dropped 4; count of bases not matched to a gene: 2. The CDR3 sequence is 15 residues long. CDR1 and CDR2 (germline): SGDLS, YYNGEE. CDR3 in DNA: TGTGCCAGCAGCGGACTAGCGGGAGGGCCAGAGACCCAGTACTTC. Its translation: CASSGLAGGPETQYF.

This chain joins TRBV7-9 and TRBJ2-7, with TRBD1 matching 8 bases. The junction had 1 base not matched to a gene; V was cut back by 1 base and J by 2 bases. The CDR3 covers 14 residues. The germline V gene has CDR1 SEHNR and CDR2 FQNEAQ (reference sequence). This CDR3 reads CASSLEDRAYEQYF. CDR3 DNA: TGTGCCAGCAGCTTAGAGGACAGGGCCTACGAGCAGTACTTC.

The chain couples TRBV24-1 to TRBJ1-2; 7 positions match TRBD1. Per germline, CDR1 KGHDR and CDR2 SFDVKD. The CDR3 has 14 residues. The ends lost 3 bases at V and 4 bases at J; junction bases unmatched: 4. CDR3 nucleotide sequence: TGTGCCACCAGTGATAGGGACAGATTCTATGGCTACACCTTC. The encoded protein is CATSDRDRFYGYTF.

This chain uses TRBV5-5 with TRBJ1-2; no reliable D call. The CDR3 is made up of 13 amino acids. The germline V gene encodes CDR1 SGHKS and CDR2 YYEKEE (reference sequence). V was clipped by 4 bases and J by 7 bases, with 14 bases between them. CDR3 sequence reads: CASSPEAGFGYTF. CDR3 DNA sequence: TGTGCCAGCAGCCCCGAGGCAGGCTTTGGCTACACCTTC.

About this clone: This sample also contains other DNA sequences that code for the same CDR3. In nucleotides, the CDR3 is TGTGCCAGCAGCCTAGGGACTTCGGGGAATGAGCAGTTCTTC. Protein sequence: CASSLGTSGNEQFF. The genes are TRBV7-8 and TRBJ2-1, with D possibly TRBD2 on 6 matching bases. The germline V gene has CDR1 SGHVS and CDR2 FQNEAQ. The CDR3 extends over 14 amino acids. Trimming stripped 5 bases from V and 7 bases from J, with 15 bases between.

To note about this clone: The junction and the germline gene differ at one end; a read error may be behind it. CDR3 loop: CASRDSSTDTQYF. The CDR3 DNA reads TGTGCCAGCAGGGACTCTAGCACAGATACGCAGTATTTT. The chain links TRBV6-4 to TRBJ2-3, with D possibly TRBD2 on 5 matching bases. This CDR3 region has 13 residues. The germline V gene has CDR1 MRHNA and CDR2 SNTAGT.

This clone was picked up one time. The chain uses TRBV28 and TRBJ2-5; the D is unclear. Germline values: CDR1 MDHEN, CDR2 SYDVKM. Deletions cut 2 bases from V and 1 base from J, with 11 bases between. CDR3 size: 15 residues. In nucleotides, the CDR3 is TGTGCCAGCAGTTTAATCGCGGAGATCCAAGAGACCCAGTACTTC. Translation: CASSLIAEIQETQYF.

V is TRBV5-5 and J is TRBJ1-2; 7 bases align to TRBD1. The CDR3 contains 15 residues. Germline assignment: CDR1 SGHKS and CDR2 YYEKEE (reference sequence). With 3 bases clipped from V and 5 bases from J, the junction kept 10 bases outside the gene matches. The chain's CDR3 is CASSWGQPGPYGYTF. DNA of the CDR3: TGTGCCAGCAGCTGGGGACAGCCTGGACCTTATGGCTACACCTTC. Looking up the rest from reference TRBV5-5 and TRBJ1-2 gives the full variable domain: DAGVTQSPTHLIKTRGQQVTLRCSPISGHKSVSWYQQVLGQGPQFIFQYYEKEERGRGNFPDRFSARQFPNYSSELNVNALLLGDSALYLCASSWGQPGPYGYTFGSGTRLTVV.

The CDR3 spells CASNLGSQETQYF. The CDR3 nucleotides are TGTGCCAGCAACCTGGGCAGTCAAGAGACCCAGTACTTC. The chain links TRBV5-8 to TRBJ2-5; D not certain. Germline CDR1 and CDR2: SGHTS and YDEGEE. The germline V and J ends were trimmed by 6 bases and 2 bases, with 11 bases remaining between them. The CDR3 has 13 residues.

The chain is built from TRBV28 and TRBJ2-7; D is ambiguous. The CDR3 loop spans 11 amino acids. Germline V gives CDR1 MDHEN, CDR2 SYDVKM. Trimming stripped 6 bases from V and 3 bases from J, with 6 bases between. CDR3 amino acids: CASRALYEQYF. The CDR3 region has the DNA TGTGCCAGCAGGGCACTCTACGAGCAGTACTTC.

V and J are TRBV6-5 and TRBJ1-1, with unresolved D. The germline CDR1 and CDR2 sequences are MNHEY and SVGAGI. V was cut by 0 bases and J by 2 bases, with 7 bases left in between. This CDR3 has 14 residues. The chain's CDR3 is CASSYSFFNTEAFF. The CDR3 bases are TGTGCCAGCAGTTACTCATTTTTCAACACTGAAGCTTTCTTT.

The CDR3 loop reads CASSSSGTGVYEQYF. The CDR3, as DNA: TGTGCCAGCAGTTCCTCCGGGACAGGGGTTTACGAGCAGTACTTC. J is TRBJ2-7 and V is TRBV27; 10 bases align to TRBD1. The V segment lost 4 bases and the J segment 4 bases; nucleotides outside the gene matches: 7. Germline V gives CDR1 MNHEY, CDR2 SMNVEV (reference sequence). The CDR3 has 15 residues.

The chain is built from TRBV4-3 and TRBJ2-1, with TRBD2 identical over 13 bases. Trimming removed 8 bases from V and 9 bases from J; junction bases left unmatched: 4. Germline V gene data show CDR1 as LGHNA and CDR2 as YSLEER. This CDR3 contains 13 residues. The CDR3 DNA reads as TGCGCCAGCGGTAGGACTAGCGGGGGTGAGCAGTTCTTC. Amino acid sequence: CASGRTSGGEQFF.